These 16 T cell receptor beta chains came from one sample sequenced in a study of shared clonotypes between healthy human individuals. Only in-frame clones appear in the TCRdb table, and some are missing; sequencing was by immunoSEQ multiplex PCR. The sample yields about 1 million clones, more than 60% seen once. The sequenced sample was memory CD4+ T cells sorted from blood. Sample subset: CD45RA-negative fraction. The receptors come from a man aged 18 to 30 in good health.

This clone has a handful of counts. CDR3 sequence: CASTPRGDRASPLHF. The CDR3 DNA reads TGTGCCAGCACTCCCCGGGGGGACAGGGCTTCACCCCTCCACTTT. This chain uses TRBV27 with TRBJ1-6, with TRBD1 matching over 9 bases. The CDR3 has 15 residues. Germline CDR1 MNHEY, CDR2 SMNVEV (reference sequence). Losses at the gene ends were 7 bases for V and 9 bases for J; bases not matched to a gene: 10.

This clone came up once. V usage is TRBV11-3 and J usage is TRBJ2-1, with TRBD2 matching 9 bases. This CDR3 contains 16 residues. Germline CDR1 reads SGHNT; CDR2 reads YENEEA. The V segment lost 4 bases and the J segment 2 bases; nucleotides outside the gene matches: 6. The CDR3 protein is CASSWGAGGPYNEQFF. CDR3 nucleotide sequence: TGTGCCAGCAGCTGGGGGGCGGGAGGGCCCTACAATGAGCAGTTCTTC.

This chain links TRBV19 with TRBJ2-7; D may be TRBD2 (6 bases). Trimming stripped 9 bases from V and 2 bases from J, with 17 bases between. Germline-derived CDR1 and CDR2 are LNHDA and SQIVND (reference sequence). CDR3 length: 14 amino acids. The CDR3 nucleotides are TGTGCCAGCTCAGATGGCGGGACCGCCTACGAGCAGTACTTC. Its protein is CASSDGGTAYEQYF.

This clone was detected only once. The chain is built from TRBV5-6 and TRBJ1-5, with 8 nucleotides matching TRBD1. V was pared by 2 bases and J by 4 bases, with 14 bases of the junction left unmatched. Germline values: CDR1 SGHDT, CDR2 YYEEEE. The CDR3 consists of 18 residues. The CDR3 protein is CASSFSRGLWQNNQPQHF. The CDR3 DNA reads as TGTGCCAGCAGCTTTTCCAGGGGGCTCTGGCAAAATAATCAGCCCCAGCATTTT.

The chain is built from TRBV5-1 and TRBJ2-7; 9 positions match TRBD1. J gave up 3 bases and V 0 bases, and 7 bases lay outside the gene matches. The CDR3 loop spans 16 amino acids. Germline V gene lookup returns CDR1 SGHRS and CDR2 YFSETQ. The DNA of the CDR3 is TGCGCCAGCAGCTTGGCAGTGGGGACAGGGTTCTACGAGCAGTACTTC. Translated, it gives CASSLAVGTGFYEQYF.

The chain combines TRBV6-6 with TRBJ2-4, with TRBD2 matching 7 bases. CDR1 and CDR2 (germline): MNHNY, SVGAGI (reference sequence). This CDR3 spans 15 amino acids. After removal of 6 bases from V and 3 bases from J, the junction contained 8 bases not matched to a gene. The CDR3 DNA reads TGTGCCAGCAGCCCGGGACTACCGGGCAAAAACATTCAGTACTTC. This encodes CASSPGLPGKNIQYF.

The V call is TRBV5-1, the J call TRBJ1-5, with D unresolved. The V gene's germline CDR1 is SGHRS and CDR2 YFSETQ. V dropped 0 bases and J dropped 6 bases, with 7 bases sitting between them. The CDR3 contains 13 residues. The CDR3 protein is CASSLAPGQPQHF. CDR3 bases: TGCGCCAGCAGCTTGGCCCCCGGTCAGCCCCAGCATTTT.

This clone has only one observation. CDR3 DNA sequence: TGTGCCATCAGCTTGGTATCTGATCAAGAGACCCAGTACTTC. Amino acids: CAISLVSDQETQYF. J is TRBJ2-5 and V is TRBV10-3; D gene uncertain. V shed 6 bases and J shed 2 bases, with 13 bases lying between them. Per germline, CDR1 ENHRY and CDR2 SYGVKD. The CDR3 has 14 residues.

The CDR3 nucleotides are TGCGCCAGCAGCCGGGAAGGGACAGGGGGCCAGGAAAAACTGTTTTTT. It is translated as CASSREGTGGQEKLFF. The chain couples TRBV4-1 to TRBJ1-4, with 12 bases identical to TRBD1. V shed 4 bases, J shed 8 bases, and the junction held 8 bases outside the gene matches. This CDR3 is built from 16 residues. Germline CDR1 reads MGHRA; CDR2 reads YSYEKL.

The CDR3 coding sequence is TGCGCCAGCAGCCCGCGGACTAGCGGGAGGGCCATGGCTGGGGCCAACGTCCTGACTTTC. As protein: CASSPRTSGRAMAGANVLTF. The chain employs TRBV5-1 and TRBJ2-6, with 15 bases that match TRBD2. This CDR3 is 20 amino acids long. The J segment lost 2 bases and the V segment lost 4 bases, leaving 10 bases of the junction unmatched. From germline, CDR1 is SGHRS and CDR2 YFSETQ.

CDR3 loop: CASSQTGANEKLFF. In DNA, the CDR3 is TGTGCCAGCAGCCAGACAGGTGCTAATGAAAAACTGTTTTTT. The chain has TRBV7-2 and TRBJ1-4; D possibly corresponds to TRBD1 (6 bases). Germline lookup yields CDR1 SGHTA and CDR2 FQGNSA. CDR3 length: 14 amino acids. V shed 5 bases and J shed 3 bases, with 10 bases lying between them.

A few counts support this clone. CDR3 coding DNA: TGTGCCAGCAGTTACATGGGGAACACTGAAGCTTTCTTT. Its translation: CASSYMGNTEAFF. The chain joins TRBV6-6 to TRBJ1-1; D gene uncertain. CDR3 length: 13 amino acids. The germline CDR1 and CDR2 sequences are MNHNY and SVGAGI (reference sequence). V gave up 2 bases and J gave up 1 base, with 5 bases separating them.

The V call is TRBV30, the J call TRBJ2-1; D is uncertain. Trimming removed 4 bases from V and 1 base from J, with 11 bases in between. Germline CDR1 GTSNPN, CDR2 SVGIG (reference sequence). The CDR3 is made up of 14 amino acids. This CDR3 is CAWKGVLSYNEQFF. CDR3 nucleotides: TGTGCCTGGAAGGGCGTACTATCCTACAATGAGCAGTTCTTC.

V gene TRBV18 combines with J gene TRBJ1-1, with D maybe TRBD1 (6 bases). CDR3 length: 16 residues. Trimming pared 0 bases from V and 0 bases from J, leaving 11 bases between. The germline gives CDR1 KGHSH, CDR2 LQKENI. CDR3 region: CASSPPGQSMNTEAFF. CDR3 DNA sequence: TGTGCCAGCTCACCACCTGGACAGAGCATGAACACTGAAGCTTTCTTT.

In its sample, this clone was seen a few times. This chain links TRBV4-1 with TRBJ2-1; maybe TRBD1 (5 bases). CDR3 size: 13 residues. V lost 4 bases, J lost 4 bases, and 8 bases lay in between. Per germline, CDR1 MGHRA and CDR2 YSYEKL. The CDR3 sequence is CASSRQGYNEQFF. DNA of the CDR3: TGCGCCAGCAGCCGGCAGGGTTACAATGAGCAGTTCTTC.

The V call is TRBV10-3, the J call TRBJ1-1; 7 nucleotides agree with TRBD1. The CDR3 is 18 residues long. Trimming took 0 bases from V and 5 from J; bases not matched to a gene: 15. The germline V gene has CDR1 ENHRY and CDR2 SYGVKD. DNA for the CDR3: TGTGCCATCAGTGAGTCCAGGGCAGGGGGGCTGAGGGGAACTGAAGCTTTCTTT. This sequence encodes CAISESRAGGLRGTEAFF.